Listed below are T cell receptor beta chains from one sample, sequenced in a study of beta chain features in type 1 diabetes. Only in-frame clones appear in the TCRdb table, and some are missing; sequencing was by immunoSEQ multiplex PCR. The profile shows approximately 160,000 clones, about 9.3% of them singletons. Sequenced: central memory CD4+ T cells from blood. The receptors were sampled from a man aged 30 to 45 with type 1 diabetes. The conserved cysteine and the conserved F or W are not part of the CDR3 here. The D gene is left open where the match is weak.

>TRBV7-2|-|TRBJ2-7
ASSLTGVYEQY
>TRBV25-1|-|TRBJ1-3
ASSERRVSGNTIY
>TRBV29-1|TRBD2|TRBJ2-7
SVGREGVYEQY
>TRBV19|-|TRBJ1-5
ASSIWRGAHSNQPQH
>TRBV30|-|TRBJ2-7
AWSVLSPRSGY
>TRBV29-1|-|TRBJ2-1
SVEILAIQGSNEQF
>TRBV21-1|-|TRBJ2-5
ASSKARQQETQY
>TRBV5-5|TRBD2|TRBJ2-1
ASSGTSDFSYNEQF
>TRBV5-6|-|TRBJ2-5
ASSPANPQETQY
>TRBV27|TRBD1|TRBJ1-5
ASSYDPGQGVDQPQH